A selection of T cell receptor beta chains follows, all from one sample in a study of CXCR3-negative and CXCR3-positive naive CD8 T cells. TCRdb re-called the 5' RACE reads and gives one entry per CDR3 protein, without DNA. This sample contains 55,000 to 75,000 distinct CDR3 sequences. Material: naive CXCR3+ CD8+ T cells from blood. The receptors were sampled from a human donor in good health. Some clones in this sample may be carry-over from other donors' samples. Both conserved end residues are part of each CDR3. Fields, in order: J gene, V gene, CDR3 protein.

TRBJ1-1,TRBV12-3/TRBV12-4,CASRWDSMNTEAFF
TRBJ2-7,TRBV5-1,CASSSTAPQEQYF
TRBJ2-5,TRBV7-2,CASSTGQGSLFQYF
TRBJ1-2,TRBV12-3/TRBV12-4,CASSFVTGGYGYTF
TRBJ2-5,TRBV7-9,CASSSTVSETQYF
TRBJ2-5,TRBV6-2/TRBV6-3,CASSEYQETQYF
TRBJ2-7,TRBV2,CASSEWGLDSSYEQYF
TRBJ2-7,TRBV6-2/TRBV6-3,CASSYLRTGTYEQYF
TRBJ2-7,TRBV10-1,CANRTDNYEQYF
TRBJ2-7,TRBV7-2,CASSSTGPLSYEQYF
TRBJ1-2,TRBV4-3,CASSQEWGGRGYGYTF
TRBJ2-7,TRBV5-5,CASSLRGSEQYF
TRBJ2-2,TRBV6-5,CASSYSGPFGELFF
TRBJ1-1,TRBV7-9,CASSQDGEPAFF
TRBJ2-5,TRBV12-3/TRBV12-4,CASRTPAEWETQYF
TRBJ2-7,TRBV20-1,CSASTENYEQYF
TRBJ2-4,TRBV11-3,CASREGQLAKNIQYF
TRBJ2-1,TRBV4-3,CASSQDSQGTWDEQFF
TRBJ2-5,TRBV28,CASTPPRGTQYF
TRBJ1-4,TRBV3-1,CASKPGGSANEKLFF